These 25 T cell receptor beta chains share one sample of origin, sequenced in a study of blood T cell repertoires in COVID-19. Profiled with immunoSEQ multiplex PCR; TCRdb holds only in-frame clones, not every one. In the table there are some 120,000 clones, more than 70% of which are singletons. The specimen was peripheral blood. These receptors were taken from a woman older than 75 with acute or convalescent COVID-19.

The CDR3 DNA follows: TGTGCCAGCTCACCACGGCTACAGGCCGAGCAGTACTTC. Protein: CASSPRLQAEQYF. The chain recombines TRBV18 with TRBJ2-7, with a tentative D call TRBD1 (5 bases). The CDR3 loop spans 13 amino acids. CDR1 is KGHSH and CDR2 is LQKENI in the germline V gene. Trimming pared 1 base from V and 6 bases from J, leaving 10 bases between.

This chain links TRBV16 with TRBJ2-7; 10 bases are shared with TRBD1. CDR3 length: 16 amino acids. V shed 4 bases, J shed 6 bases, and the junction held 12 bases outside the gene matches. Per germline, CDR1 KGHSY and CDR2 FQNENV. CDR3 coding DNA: TGTGCCAGCAGCCCTTCGAGGGGACAGGGGCTCTCCGAGCAGTACTTC. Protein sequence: CASSPSRGQGLSEQYF.

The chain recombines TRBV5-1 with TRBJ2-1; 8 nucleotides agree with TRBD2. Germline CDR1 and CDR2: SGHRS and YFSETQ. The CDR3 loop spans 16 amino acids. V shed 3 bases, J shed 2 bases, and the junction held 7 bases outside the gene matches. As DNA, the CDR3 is TGCGCCAGCAGCTCCCAGCGGGAGTTCGCCTACAATGAGCAGTTCTTC. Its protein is CASSSQREFAYNEQFF.

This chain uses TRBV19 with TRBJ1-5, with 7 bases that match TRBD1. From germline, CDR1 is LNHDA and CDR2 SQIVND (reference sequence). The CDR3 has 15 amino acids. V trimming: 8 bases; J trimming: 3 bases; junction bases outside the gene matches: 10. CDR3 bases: TGTGCCAGTTGTTTGGGACAGCGGATCAATCAGCCCCAGCATTTT. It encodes CASCLGQRINQPQHF.

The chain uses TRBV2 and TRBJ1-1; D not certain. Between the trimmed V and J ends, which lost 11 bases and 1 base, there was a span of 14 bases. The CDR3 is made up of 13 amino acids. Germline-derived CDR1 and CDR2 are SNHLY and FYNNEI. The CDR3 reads CAGGMGTNTEAFF. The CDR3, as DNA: TGTGCCGGAGGGATGGGAACGAACACTGAAGCTTTCTTT.

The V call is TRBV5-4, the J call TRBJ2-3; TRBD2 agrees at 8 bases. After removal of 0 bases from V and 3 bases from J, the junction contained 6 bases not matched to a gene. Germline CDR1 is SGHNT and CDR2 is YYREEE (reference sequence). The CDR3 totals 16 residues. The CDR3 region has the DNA TGTGCCAGCAGCTTGGAAAGGAAGCGGGGGACAGATACGCAGTATTTT. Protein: CASSLERKRGTDTQYF.

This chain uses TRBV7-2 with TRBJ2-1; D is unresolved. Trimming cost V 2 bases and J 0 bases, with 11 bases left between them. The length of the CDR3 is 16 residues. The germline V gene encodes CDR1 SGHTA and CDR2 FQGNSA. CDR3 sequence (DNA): TGTGCCAGCAGCTTAAGAGGTACTGGCTCCTACAATGAGCAGTTCTTC. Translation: CASSLRGTGSYNEQFF.

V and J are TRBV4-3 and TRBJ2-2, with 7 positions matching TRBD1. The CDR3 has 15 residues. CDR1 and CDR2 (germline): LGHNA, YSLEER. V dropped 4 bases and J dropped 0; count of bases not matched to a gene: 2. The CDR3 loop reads CASSPTGANTGELFF. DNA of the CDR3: TGCGCCAGCAGCCCAACAGGGGCGAACACCGGGGAGCTGTTTTTT.

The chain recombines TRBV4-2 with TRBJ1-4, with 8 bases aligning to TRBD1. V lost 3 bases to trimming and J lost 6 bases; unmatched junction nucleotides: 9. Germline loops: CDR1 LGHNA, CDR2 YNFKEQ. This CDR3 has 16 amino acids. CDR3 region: CASSQARQGWDEKLFF. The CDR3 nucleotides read TGTGCCAGCAGCCAGGCTAGACAGGGGTGGGATGAAAAACTGTTTTTT.

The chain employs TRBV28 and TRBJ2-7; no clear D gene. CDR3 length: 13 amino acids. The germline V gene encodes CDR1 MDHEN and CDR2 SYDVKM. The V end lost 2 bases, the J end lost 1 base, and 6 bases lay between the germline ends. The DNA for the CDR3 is TGTGCCAGCAGTTTAGCTATATCCTACGAGCAGTACTTC. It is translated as CASSLAISYEQYF.

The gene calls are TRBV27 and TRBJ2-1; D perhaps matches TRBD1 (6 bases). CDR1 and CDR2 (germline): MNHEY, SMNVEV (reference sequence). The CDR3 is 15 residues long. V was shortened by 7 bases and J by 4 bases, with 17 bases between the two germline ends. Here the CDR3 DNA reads TGTGCCAGCACTTCAACAGGGCCGACTTACAATGAGCAGTTCTTC. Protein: CASTSTGPTYNEQFF.

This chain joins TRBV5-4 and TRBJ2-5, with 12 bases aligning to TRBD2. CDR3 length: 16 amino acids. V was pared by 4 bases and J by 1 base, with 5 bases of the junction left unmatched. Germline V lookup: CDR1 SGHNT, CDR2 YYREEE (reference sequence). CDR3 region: CASSKGGLAGQETQYF. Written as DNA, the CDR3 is TGTGCCAGCAGCAAGGGGGGACTAGCGGGCCAAGAGACCCAGTACTTC.

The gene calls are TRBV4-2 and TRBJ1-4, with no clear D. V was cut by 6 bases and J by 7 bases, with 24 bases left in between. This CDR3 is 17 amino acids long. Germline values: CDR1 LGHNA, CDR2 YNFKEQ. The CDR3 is CASREVGRTRAGEKLFF. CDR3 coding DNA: TGTGCCAGCAGGGAAGTAGGAAGGACGAGGGCGGGTGAAAAACTGTTTTTT.

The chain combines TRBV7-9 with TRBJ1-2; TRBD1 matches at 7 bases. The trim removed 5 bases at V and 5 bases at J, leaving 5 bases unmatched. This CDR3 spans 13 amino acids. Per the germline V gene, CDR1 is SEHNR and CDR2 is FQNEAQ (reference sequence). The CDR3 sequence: CASSKGQAYGYTF. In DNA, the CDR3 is TGTGCCAGCAGCAAAGGACAGGCATATGGCTACACCTTC.

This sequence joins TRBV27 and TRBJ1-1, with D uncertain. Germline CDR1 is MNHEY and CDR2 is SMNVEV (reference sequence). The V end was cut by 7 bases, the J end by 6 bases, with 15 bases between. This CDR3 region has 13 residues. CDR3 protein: CASTPTAGSEAFF. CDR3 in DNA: TGTGCCAGCACCCCGACTGCTGGGTCTGAAGCTTTCTTT.

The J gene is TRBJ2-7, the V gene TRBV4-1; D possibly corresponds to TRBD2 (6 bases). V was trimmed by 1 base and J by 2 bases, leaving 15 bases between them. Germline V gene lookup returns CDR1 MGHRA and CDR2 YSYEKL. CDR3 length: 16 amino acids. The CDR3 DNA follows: TGCGCCAGCAGCCAAGTGCCGGGGGTGGGAGCCTACGAGCAGTACTTC. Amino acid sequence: CASSQVPGVGAYEQYF.

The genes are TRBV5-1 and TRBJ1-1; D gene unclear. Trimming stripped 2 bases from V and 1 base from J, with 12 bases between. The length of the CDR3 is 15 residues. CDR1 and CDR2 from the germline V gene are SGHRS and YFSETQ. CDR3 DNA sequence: TGCGCCAGCAGCTTAAGCGGACTATGGAACACTGAAGCTTTCTTT. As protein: CASSLSGLWNTEAFF.

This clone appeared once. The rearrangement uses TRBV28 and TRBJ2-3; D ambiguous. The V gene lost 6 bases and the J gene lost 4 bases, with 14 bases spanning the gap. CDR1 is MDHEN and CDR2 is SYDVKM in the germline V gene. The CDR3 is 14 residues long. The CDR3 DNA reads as TGTGCCAGCAGATTTACGAGCGCCGCAGATACGCAGTATTTT. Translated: CASRFTSAADTQYF.

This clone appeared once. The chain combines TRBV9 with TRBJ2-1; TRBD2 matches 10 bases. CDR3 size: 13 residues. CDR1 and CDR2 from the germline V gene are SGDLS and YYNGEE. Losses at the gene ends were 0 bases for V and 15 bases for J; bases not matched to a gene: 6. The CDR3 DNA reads TGTGCCAGCAGCGTAGAACTAGCGGGGAGGCCGTTCTTC. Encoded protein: CASSVELAGRPFF.

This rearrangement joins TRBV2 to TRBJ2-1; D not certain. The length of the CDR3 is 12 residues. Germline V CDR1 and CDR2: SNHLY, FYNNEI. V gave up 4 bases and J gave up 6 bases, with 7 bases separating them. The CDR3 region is CASSVVVNEQFF. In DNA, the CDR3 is TGTGCCAGCAGTGTCGTTGTCAATGAGCAGTTCTTC.

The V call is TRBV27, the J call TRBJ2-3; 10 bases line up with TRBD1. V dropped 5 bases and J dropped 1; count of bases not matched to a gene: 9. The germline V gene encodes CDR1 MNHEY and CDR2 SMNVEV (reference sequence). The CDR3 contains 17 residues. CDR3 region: CASSPRQGAEGTDTQYF. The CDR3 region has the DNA TGTGCCAGCAGTCCGAGACAGGGGGCCGAGGGCACAGATACGCAGTATTTT.

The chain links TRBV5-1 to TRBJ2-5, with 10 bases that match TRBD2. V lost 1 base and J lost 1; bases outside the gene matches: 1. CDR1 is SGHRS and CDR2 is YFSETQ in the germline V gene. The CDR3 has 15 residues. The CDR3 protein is CASSLTSGIQETQYF. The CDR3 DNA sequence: TGCGCCAGCAGCTTGACTAGCGGGATCCAAGAGACCCAGTACTTC.

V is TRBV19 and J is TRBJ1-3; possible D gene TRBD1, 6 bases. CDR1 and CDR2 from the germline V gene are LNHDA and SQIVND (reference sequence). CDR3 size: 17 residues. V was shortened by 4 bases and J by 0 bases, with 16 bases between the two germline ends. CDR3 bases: TGTGCCAGTAGTAACCTCCGACAGGTTCGCTCTGGAAACACCATATATTTT. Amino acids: CASSNLRQVRSGNTIYF.

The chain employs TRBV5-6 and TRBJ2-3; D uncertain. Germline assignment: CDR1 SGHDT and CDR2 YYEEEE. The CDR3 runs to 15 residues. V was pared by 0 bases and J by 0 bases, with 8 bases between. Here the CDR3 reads CASSLDPTSTDTQYF. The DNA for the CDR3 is TGTGCCAGCAGCTTGGATCCGACTAGCACAGATACGCAGTATTTT.

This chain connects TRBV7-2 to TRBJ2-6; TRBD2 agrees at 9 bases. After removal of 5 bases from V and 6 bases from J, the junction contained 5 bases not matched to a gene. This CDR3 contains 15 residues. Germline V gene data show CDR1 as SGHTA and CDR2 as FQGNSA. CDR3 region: CASSIAGGEANVLTF. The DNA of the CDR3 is TGTGCCAGCAGCATCGCGGGGGGGGAGGCCAACGTCCTGACTTTC.